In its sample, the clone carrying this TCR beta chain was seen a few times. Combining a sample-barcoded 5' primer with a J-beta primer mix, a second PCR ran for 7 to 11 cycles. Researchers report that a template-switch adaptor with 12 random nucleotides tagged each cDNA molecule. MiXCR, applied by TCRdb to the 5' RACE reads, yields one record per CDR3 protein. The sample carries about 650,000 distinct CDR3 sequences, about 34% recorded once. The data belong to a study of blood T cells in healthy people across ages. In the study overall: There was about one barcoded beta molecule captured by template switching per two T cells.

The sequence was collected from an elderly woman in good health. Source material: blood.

CDR3: CASSYAANEKLFF. DNA for the CDR3: TGTGCCAGCAGTTACGCGGCTAATGAAAAACTGTTTTTT. The V gene is TRBV6-6, the J gene TRBJ1-4; no reliable D call. Trimming pared 2 bases from V and 3 bases from J, leaving 4 bases between. The CDR3 is 13 residues long. The germline V gene has CDR1 MNHNY and CDR2 SVGAGI (reference sequence).